Shown below are 2 T cell receptor beta chains from a single sample sequenced in a study of T cells in localized non-small cell lung cancer (TCRdb year 2020). The method was the immunoSEQ multiplex PCR assay. Here the immuneACCESS table is served through TCRdb, limited to in-frame sequences with V and J called. Missing clones are a known gap in these copies; in checked studies unresolved V genes cover under half, and the rest lacks a known reason. The table for this sample lists roughly 17,000 clones; over 80% of them were counted only once. Roughly 23% of the sample is taken by the ten largest. The source material was peripheral blood, sampled before any cancer treatment. The receptors shown here come from a female donor aged 60 or older with stage I lung adenocarcinoma.

The chain has TRBV5-1 and TRBJ1-2; 8 positions agree with TRBD1. Germline CDR1 reads SGHRS; CDR2 reads YFSETQ. With V trimmed by 3 bases and J by 5 bases, 6 bases remained unmatched. The CDR3 length is 14 residues. This CDR3 is CASSYQGQEYGYTF. The CDR3 region has the DNA TGCGCCAGCAGCTATCAGGGACAGGAGTATGGCTACACCTTC.

The rearrangement links TRBV7-9 to TRBJ1-1; D unresolved. The V end was cut by 5 bases, the J end by 6 bases, with 19 bases between. The CDR3 loop spans 15 amino acids. Germline CDR1 reads SEHNR; CDR2 reads FQNEAQ (reference sequence). CDR3 protein: CASSPGLMNVAEAFF. CDR3 nucleotides: TGTGCCAGCAGCCCCGGACTTATGAATGTTGCTGAAGCTTTCTTT.